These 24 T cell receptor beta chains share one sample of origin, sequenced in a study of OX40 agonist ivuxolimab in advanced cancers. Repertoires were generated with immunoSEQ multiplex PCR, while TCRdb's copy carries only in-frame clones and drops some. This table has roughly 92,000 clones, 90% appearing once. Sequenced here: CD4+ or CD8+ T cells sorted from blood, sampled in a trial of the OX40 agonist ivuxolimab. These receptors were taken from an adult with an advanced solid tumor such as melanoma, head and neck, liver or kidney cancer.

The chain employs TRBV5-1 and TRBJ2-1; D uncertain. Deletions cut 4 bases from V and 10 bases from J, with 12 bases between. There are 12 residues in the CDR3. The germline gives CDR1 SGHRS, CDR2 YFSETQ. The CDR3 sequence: CASSLLSSEQFF. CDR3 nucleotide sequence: TGCGCCAGCAGCCTTCTATCCTCGGAGCAGTTCTTC.

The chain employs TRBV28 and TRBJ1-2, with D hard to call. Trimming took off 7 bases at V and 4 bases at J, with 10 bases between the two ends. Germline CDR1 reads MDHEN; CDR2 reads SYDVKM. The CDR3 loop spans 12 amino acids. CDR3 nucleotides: TGTGCCAGCACTCGGGCAGCCTATGGCTACACCTTC. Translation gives CASTRAAYGYTF.

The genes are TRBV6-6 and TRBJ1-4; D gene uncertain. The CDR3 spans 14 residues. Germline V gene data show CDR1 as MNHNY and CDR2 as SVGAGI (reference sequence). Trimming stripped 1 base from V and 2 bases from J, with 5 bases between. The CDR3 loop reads CASSYYQTNEKLFF. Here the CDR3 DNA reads TGTGCCAGCAGTTACTACCAGACTAATGAAAAACTGTTTTTT.

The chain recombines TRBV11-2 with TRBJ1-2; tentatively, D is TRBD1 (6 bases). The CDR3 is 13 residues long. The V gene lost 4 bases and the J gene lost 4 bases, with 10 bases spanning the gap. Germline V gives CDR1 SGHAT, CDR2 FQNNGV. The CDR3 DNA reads TGTGCCAGCAGCTCCACAGGGCTCTATGGCTACACCTTC. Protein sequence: CASSSTGLYGYTF.

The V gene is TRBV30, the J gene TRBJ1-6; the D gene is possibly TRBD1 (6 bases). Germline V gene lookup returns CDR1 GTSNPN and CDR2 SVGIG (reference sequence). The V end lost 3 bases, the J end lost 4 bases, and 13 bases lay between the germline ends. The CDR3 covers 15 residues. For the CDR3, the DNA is TGTGCCTGGAGCGGACAGAAAAATTATAATTCACCCCTCCACTTT. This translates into CAWSGQKNYNSPLHF.

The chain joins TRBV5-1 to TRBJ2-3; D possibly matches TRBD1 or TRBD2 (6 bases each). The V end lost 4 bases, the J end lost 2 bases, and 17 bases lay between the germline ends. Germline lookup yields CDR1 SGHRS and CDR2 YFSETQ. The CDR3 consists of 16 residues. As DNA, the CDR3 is TGCGCCAGCAGCCTCGGGGGCAGGGCTCCCACAGATACGCAGTATTTT. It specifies CASSLGGRAPTDTQYF.

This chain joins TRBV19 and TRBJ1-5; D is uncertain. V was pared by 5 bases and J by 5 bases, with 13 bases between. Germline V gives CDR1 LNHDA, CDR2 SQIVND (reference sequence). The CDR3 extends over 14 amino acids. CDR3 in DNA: TGTGCCAGTAGTCCGGACCCCAACTATCAGCCCCAGCATTTT. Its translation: CASSPDPNYQPQHF.

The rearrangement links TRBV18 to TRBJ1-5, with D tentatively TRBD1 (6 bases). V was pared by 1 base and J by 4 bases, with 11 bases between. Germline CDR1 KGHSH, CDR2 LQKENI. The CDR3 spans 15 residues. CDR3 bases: TGTGCCAGCTCACCACAGGGAGGGGGGAATCAGCCCCAGCATTTT. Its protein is CASSPQGGGNQPQHF. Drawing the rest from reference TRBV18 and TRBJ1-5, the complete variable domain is NAGVMQNPRHLVRRRGQEARLRCSPMKGHSHVYWYRQLPEEGLKFMVYLQKENIIDESGMPKERFSAEFPKEGPSILRIQQVVRGDSAAYFCASSPQGGGNQPQHFGDGTRLSIL.

The CDR3: CASSSHWASGRDTKITNEQFF. The CDR3 DNA reads TGTGCCAGCAGTTCCCATTGGGCTAGCGGGAGGGACACGAAAATCACAAATGAGCAGTTCTTC. The rearrangement uses TRBV9 and TRBJ2-1, with 12 positions matching TRBD2. Germline loops: CDR1 SGDLS, CDR2 YYNGEE. Trimming took 5 bases from V and 7 from J; bases not matched to a gene: 25. The CDR3 has 21 residues.

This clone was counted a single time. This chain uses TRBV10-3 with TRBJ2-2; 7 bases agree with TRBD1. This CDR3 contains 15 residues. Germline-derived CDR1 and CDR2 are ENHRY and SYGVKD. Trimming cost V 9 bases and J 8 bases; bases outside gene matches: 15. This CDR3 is CAIGPGQSSRGELFF. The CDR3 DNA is TGTGCCATAGGACCGGGACAGTCTTCCAGGGGGGAGCTGTTTTTT.

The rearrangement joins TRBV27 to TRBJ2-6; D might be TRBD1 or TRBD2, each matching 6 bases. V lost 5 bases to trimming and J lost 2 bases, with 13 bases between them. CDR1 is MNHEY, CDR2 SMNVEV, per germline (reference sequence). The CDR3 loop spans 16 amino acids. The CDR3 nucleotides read TGTGCCAGCAGTATCGGAGGGGGGCCTGGGGCCAACGTCCTGACTTTC. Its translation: CASSIGGGPGANVLTF.

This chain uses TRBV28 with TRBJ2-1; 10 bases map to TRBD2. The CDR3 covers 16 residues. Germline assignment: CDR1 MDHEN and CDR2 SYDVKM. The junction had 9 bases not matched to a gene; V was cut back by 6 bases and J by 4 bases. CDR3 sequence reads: CASRPAGGPSYNEQFF. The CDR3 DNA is TGTGCCAGCAGGCCAGCGGGAGGGCCCTCTTACAATGAGCAGTTCTTC.

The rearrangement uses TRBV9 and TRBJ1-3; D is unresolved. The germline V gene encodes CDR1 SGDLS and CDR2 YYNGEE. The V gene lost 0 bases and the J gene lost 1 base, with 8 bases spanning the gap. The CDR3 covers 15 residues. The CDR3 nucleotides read TGTGCCAGCAGCGTAGCTGAGGTTTCTGGAAACACCATATATTTT. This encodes CASSVAEVSGNTIYF.

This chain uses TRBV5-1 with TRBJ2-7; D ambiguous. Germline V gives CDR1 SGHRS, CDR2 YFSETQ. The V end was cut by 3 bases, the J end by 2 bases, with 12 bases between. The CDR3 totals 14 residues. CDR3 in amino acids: CASSSTSPTYEQYF. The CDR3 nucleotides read TGCGCCAGCAGCTCTACGAGTCCCACCTACGAGCAGTACTTC.

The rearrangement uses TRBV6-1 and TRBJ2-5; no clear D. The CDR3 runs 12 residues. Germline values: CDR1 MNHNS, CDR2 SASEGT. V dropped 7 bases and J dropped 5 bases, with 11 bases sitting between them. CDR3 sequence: CASTLLVETQYF. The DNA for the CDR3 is TGTGCCAGCACCCTTCTGGTGGAGACCCAGTACTTC.

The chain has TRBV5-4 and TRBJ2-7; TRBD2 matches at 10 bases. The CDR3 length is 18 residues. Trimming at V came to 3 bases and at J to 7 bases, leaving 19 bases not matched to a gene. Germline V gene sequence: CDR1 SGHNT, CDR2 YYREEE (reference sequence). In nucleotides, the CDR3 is TGTGCCAGCAGCTCGGGCGGAGTAGCGGGAGGCCCGTCAAGAGAGCAGTACTTC. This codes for CASSSGGVAGGPSREQYF. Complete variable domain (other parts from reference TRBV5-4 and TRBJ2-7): ETGVTQSPTHLIKTRGQQVTLRCSSQSGHNTVSWYQQALGQGPQFIFQYYREEENGRGNFPPRFSGLQFPNYSSELNVNALELDDSALYLCASSSGGVAGGPSREQYFGPGTRLTVT.

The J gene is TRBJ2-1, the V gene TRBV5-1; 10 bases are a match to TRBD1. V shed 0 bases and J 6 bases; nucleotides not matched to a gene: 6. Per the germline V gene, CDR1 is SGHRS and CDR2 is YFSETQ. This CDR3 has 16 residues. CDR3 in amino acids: CASSLEVTGGFNEQFF. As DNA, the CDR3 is TGCGCCAGCAGCTTGGAGGTGACAGGGGGCTTCAATGAGCAGTTCTTC. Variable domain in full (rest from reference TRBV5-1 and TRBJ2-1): KAGVTQTPRYLIKTRGQQVTLSCSPISGHRSVSWYQQTPGQGLQFLFEYFSETQRNKGNFPGRFSGRQFSNSRSEMNVSTLELGDSALYLCASSLEVTGGFNEQFFGPGTRLTVL.

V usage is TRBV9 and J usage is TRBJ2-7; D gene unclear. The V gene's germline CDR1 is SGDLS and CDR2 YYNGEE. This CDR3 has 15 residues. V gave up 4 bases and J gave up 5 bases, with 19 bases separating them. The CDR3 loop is CASSPQDWPLNEQYF. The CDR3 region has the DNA TGTGCCAGCAGCCCCCAAGACTGGCCCCTGAACGAGCAGTACTTC.

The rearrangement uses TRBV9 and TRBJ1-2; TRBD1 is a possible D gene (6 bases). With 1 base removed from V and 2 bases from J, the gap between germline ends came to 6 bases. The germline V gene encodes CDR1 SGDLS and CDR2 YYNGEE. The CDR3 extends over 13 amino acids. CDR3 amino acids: CASSVTGNYGYTF. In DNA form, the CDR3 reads TGTGCCAGCAGCGTAACAGGGAACTATGGCTACACCTTC. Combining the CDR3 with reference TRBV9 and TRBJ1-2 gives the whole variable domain DSGVTQTPKHLITATGQRVTLRCSPRSGDLSVYWYQQSLDQGLQFLIQYYNGEERAKGNILERFSAQQFPDLHSELNLSSLELGDSALYFCASSVTGNYGYTFGSGTRLTVV.

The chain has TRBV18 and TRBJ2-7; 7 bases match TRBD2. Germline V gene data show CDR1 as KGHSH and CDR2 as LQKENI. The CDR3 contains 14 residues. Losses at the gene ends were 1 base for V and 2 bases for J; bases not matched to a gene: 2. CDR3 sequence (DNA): TGTGCCAGCTCACCACAAGGGACTACCTACGAGCAGTACTTC. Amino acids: CASSPQGTTYEQYF.

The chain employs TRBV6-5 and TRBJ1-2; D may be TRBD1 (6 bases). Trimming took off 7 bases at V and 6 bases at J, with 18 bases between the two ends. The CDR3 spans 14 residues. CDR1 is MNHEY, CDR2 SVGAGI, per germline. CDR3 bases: TGTGCCAGCATTCAAACCGGGACAAACAATGGCTACACCTTC. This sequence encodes CASIQTGTNNGYTF.

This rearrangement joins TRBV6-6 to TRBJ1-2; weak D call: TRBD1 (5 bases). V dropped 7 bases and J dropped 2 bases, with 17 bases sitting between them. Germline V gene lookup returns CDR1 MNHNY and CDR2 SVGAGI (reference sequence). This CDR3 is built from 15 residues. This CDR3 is CASTHPAGQNYGYTF. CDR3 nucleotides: TGTGCCAGCACCCACCCCGCAGGGCAGAACTATGGCTACACCTTC.

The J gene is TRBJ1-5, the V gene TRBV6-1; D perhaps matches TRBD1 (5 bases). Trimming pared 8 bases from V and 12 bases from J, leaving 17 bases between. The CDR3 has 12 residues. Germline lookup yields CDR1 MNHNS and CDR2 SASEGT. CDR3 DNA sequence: TGTGCCAGCGGAAATCCAAAGGGGTACCAGCATTTT. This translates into CASGNPKGYQHF.

CDR3 in DNA: TGTGCCAGCAGCTTGGAGGGGGGGAGCCCTAATGAAAAACTGTTTTTT. Its protein is CASSLEGGSPNEKLFF. The J gene is TRBJ1-4, the V gene TRBV5-8; perhaps TRBD1 as D (6 bases). Trimming took off 0 bases at V and 3 bases at J, with 12 bases between the two ends. The CDR3 extends over 16 amino acids. Germline V gene data show CDR1 as SGHTS and CDR2 as YDEGEE. Drawing the rest from reference TRBV5-8 and TRBJ1-4, the complete variable domain is EAGVTQSPTHLIKTRGQQATLRCSPISGHTSVYWYQQALGLGLQFLLWYDEGEERNRGNFPPRFSGRQFPNYSSELNVNALELEDSALYLCASSLEGGSPNEKLFFGSGTQLSVL.